This TCR beta chain was profiled in a study of shared clonotypes between healthy human individuals. Study-wide background: Used for every donor were three CD4 naive, three CD4 memory, two CD8 naive and one CD8 memory plate. Points from the study as a whole: Several donors shared around 5% of their naive CD4 clonotypes.

With regard to this clone: Its antigen remains unknown.

The CDR3 runs 14 residues. An approximately 200 ng quantity of DNA, around 30,000 T cell genomes, went into the sorted-subset replicate PCRs. The data were produced by immunoSEQ multiplex PCR, yet TCRdb's version contains in-frame clones alone and is incomplete. This sample has some 690,000 clones, with roughly 88% found just once. The V call is TRBV21-1, the J call TRBJ1-4; TRBD1, as called in the table, went unchecked against the DNA. TRBV21-1 is labeled a pseudogene. The sequence derives from a man in his late teens or twenties in good health. Some clones in this sample may be carry-over from other donors' samples. The sample taken for sequencing was memory CD8+ T cells from PBMCs. The subset was: CD45RO+ cells pooled with CCR7-negative TemRA cells. The CDR3 sequence is CASSPDRGNEKLFF. The CDR3 nucleotides are TGTGCCAGCAGCCCGGACAGGGGGAATGAAAAACTGTTTTTT.